Below, 3 T cell receptor beta chains from the same sample are listed, as sequenced in a study of T cells in localized non-small cell lung cancer. Measured with immunoSEQ multiplex PCR; TCRdb has only the in-frame clones, and not every one. Of approximately 22,000 clones listed, approximately 86% are singletons. Sequenced material: PBMCs, taken before any cancer treatment. These receptor sequences come from a man between 40 and 70 years old with stage II squamous cell lung carcinoma.

The chain is built from TRBV5-1 and TRBJ2-1; 14 positions agree with TRBD2. V shed 4 bases, J shed 0 bases, and the junction held 9 bases outside the gene matches. Germline CDR1 and CDR2: SGHRS and YFSETQ. The CDR3 runs 19 residues. The CDR3 loop reads CASSRAGLAGVLSYNEQFF. CDR3 nucleotide sequence: TGCGCCAGCAGCCGCGCGGGACTAGCGGGGGTCCTCTCCTACAATGAGCAGTTCTTC.

The J gene is TRBJ2-3, the V gene TRBV6-6; unclear D gene. Germline CDR1 reads MNHNY; CDR2 reads SVGAGI (reference sequence). The CDR3 length is 13 residues. V lost 3 bases, J lost 0 bases, and 4 bases lay in between. CDR3 nucleotide sequence: TGTGCCAGCAGTTATACTAGCACAGATACGCAGTATTTT. It is translated as CASSYTSTDTQYF.

The V and J genes are TRBV11-3 and TRBJ2-2, with 13 positions matching TRBD2. The V and J ends lost 0 bases and 4 bases, in that order; junction bases with no gene match: 5. Germline V gene lookup returns CDR1 SGHNT and CDR2 YENEEA. The CDR3 loop spans 18 amino acids. For the CDR3, the DNA is TGTGCCAGCAGCTTAGACGGACTAGCGGGAGAGGTCACCGGGGAGCTGTTTTTT. It codes for CASSLDGLAGEVTGELFF.